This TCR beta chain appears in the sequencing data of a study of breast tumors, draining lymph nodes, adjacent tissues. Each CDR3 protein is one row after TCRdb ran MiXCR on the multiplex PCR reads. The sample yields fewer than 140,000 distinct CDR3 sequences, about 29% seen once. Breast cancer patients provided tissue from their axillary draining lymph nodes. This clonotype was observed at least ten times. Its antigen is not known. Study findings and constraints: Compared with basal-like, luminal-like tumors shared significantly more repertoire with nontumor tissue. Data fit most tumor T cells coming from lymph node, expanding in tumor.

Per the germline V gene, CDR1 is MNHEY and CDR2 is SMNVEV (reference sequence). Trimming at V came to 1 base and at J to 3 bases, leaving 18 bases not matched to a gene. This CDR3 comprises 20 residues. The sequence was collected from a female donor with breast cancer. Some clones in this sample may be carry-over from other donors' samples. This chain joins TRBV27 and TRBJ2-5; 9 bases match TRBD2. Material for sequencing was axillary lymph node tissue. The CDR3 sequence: CASSLWGRVGTSLGKETQYF. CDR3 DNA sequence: TGTGCCAGCAGTTTATGGGGCCGGGTAGGGACTAGCTTAGGGAAAGAGACCCAGTACTTC.